Shown below are 2 T cell receptor beta chains from a single sample sequenced in a study of control samples from healthy donors and cancer patients. Profiled with immunoSEQ multiplex PCR; TCRdb holds only in-frame clones, not every one. The sample shows 100,000 to 150,000 clones, 87% of them seen only once. Specimen: blood. The receptors originated from a man aged 35-49 years in good health.

The gene calls are TRBV18 and TRBJ1-6; unclear D gene. This CDR3 is 14 amino acids long. Trimming shortened V by 5 bases and J by 0 bases, and 5 bases separated the two germline ends. Germline V gene sequence: CDR1 KGHSH, CDR2 LQKENI. CDR3 DNA: TGTGCCAGCTCATCGAGCTCCTATAATTCACCCCTCCACTTT. Translated: CASSSSSYNSPLHF.

The chain has TRBV3-1 (or the pseudogene TRBV3-2) and TRBJ2-3; 8 positions agree with TRBD2. J gave up 4 bases and V 4 bases, and 7 bases lay outside the gene matches. The germline CDR1 and CDR2 sequences are LGHDT and YNNKEL (reference sequence). This CDR3 contains 15 residues. The CDR3 bases are TGTGCCAGCAGCCGGAACGGGGGGGCCCCAGATACGCAGTATTTT. The encoded protein is CASSRNGGAPDTQYF.